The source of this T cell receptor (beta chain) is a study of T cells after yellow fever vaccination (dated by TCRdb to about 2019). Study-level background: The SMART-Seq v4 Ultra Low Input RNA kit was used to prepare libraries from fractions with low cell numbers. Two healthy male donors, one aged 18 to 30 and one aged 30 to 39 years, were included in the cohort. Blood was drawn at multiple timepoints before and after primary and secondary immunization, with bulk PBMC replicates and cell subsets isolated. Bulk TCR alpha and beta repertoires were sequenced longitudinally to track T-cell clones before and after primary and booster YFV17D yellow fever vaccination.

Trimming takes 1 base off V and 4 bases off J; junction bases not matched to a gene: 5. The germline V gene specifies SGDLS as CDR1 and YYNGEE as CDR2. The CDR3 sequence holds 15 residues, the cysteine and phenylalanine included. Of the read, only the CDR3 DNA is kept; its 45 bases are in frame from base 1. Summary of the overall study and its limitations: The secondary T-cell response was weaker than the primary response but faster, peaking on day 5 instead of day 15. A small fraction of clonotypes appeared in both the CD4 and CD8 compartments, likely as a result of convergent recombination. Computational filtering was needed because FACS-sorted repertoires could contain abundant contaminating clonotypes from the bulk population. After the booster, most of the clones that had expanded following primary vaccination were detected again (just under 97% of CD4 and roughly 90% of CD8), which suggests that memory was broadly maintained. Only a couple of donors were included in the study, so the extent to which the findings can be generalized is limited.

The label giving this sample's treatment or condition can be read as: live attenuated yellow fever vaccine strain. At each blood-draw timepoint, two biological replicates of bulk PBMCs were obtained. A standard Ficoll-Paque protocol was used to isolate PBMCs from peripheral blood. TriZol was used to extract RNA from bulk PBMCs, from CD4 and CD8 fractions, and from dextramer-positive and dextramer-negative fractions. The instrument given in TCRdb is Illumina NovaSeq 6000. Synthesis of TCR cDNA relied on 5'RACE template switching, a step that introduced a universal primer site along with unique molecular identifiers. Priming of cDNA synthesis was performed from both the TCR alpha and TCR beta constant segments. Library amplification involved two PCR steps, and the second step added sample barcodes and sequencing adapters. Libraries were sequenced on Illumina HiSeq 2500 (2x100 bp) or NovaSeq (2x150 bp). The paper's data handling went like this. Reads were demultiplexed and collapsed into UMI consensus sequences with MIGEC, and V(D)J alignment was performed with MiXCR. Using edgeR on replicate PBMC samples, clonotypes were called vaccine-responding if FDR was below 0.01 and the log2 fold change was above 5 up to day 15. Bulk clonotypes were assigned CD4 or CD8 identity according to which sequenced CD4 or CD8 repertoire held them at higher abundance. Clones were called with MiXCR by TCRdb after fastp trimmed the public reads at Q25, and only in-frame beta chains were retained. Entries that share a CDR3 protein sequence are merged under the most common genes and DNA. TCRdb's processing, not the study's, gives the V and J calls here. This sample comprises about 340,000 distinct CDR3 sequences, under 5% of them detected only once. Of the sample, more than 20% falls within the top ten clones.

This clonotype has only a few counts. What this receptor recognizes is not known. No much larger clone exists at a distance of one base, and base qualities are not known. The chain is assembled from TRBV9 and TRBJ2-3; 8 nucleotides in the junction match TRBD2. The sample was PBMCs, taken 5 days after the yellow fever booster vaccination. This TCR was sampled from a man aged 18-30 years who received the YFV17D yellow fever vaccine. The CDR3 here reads CASSVISGGADTQYF. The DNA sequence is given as TGTGCCAGCAGCGTAATAAGCGGGGGTGCAGATACGCAGTATTTT.